Below are 6 T cell receptor beta chains sequenced from a single sample in a study of OX40 agonist ivuxolimab in advanced cancers. TCRdb's table, derived via immunoSEQ multiplex PCR, lists solely in-frame clones and lacks some. This sample has 35,000 to 55,000 clones, with around 90% found just once. Sequences were derived from CD4+ or CD8+ T cells sorted from blood, sampled in a trial of the OX40 agonist ivuxolimab. These receptors originate from an adult with an advanced solid tumor such as melanoma, head and neck, liver or kidney cancer.

V gene TRBV5-5 combines with J gene TRBJ2-3, with D tentatively TRBD2 (6 bases). The CDR3 runs to 16 residues. Trimming left V 4 bases short and J 6 bases short, with 21 bases between. Germline loops: CDR1 SGHKS, CDR2 YYEKEE (reference sequence). CDR3 sequence: CASSPGTVLAGDTQYF. In DNA form, the CDR3 reads TGTGCCAGCAGCCCGGGGACTGTCCTAGCAGGGGATACGCAGTATTTT.

The rearrangement uses TRBV19 and TRBJ2-1; D not certain. V was trimmed by 1 base and J by 0 bases, leaving 4 bases between them. The CDR3 consists of 14 residues. Germline assignment: CDR1 LNHDA and CDR2 SQIVND (reference sequence). CDR3 amino acids: CASSIGASYNEQFF. The CDR3, as DNA: TGTGCCAGTAGTATAGGCGCCTCCTACAATGAGCAGTTCTTC.

This clone was seen a handful of times. The chain uses TRBV19 and TRBJ1-5, with no clear D. The V gene's germline CDR1 is LNHDA and CDR2 SQIVND (reference sequence). V dropped 7 bases and J dropped 0 bases, with 13 bases sitting between them. The CDR3 runs to 15 residues. The CDR3 region has the DNA TGTGCCAGTAATCCACAGTCCCATAGCAATCAGCCCCAGCATTTT. This codes for CASNPQSHSNQPQHF.

This clone occurred once. V usage is TRBV9 and J usage is TRBJ2-3; TRBD2 matches at 7 bases. Germline V gene data show CDR1 as SGDLS and CDR2 as YYNGEE. V lost 4 bases to trimming and J lost 0 bases; unmatched junction nucleotides: 2. This CDR3 is 14 amino acids long. The CDR3: CASSSRGSTDTQYF. DNA for the CDR3: TGTGCCAGCAGCTCGCGGGGGAGCACAGATACGCAGTATTTT. Full variable domain (missing parts from reference TRBV9 and TRBJ2-3): DSGVTQTPKHLITATGQRVTLRCSPRSGDLSVYWYQQSLDQGLQFLIQYYNGEERAKGNILERFSAQQFPDLHSELNLSSLELGDSALYFCASSSRGSTDTQYFGPGTRLTVL.

As to this clone: One end of the junction is discordant with germline, which a read error may explain. V and J are TRBV19 and TRBJ2-5; 15 nucleotides align to TRBD2. This CDR3 region has 16 residues. Germline V gene data show CDR1 as LNHDA and CDR2 as SQIVND (reference sequence). The chain's CDR3 is CASSQGLAGGQGTQYF. The CDR3 coding sequence is TGTGCCAGTAGTCAGGGACTAGCGGGAGGCCAAGGGACCCAGTACTTC.

This chain connects TRBV14 to TRBJ2-7; unclear D gene. The CDR3 runs 13 residues. The germline V and J ends were trimmed by 4 bases and 3 bases, with 10 bases remaining between them. Per germline, CDR1 SGHDN and CDR2 FVKESK. The CDR3 region is CASSPGRYYEQYF. The CDR3 nucleotides are TGTGCCAGCAGCCCTGGACGGTACTACGAGCAGTACTTC.